The rows below give T cell receptor beta chains drawn from one sample of a study of a mutant IDH1 vaccine in newly diagnosed glioma. Their specific antigens are unknown. TCRdb's copy holds only in-frame clones and misses some; the assay was immunoSEQ multiplex PCR. Among 30,000 to 45,000 clones, 80% were seen once, and the ten largest hold about 15%. The sequences come from peripheral blood mononuclear cells (PBMCs), collected from a glioma patient whose treatment included an IDH1 peptide vaccine. These TCRs come from a woman in her 30s with glioma. Some clones in this sample may be carry-over from other donors' samples. The conserved cysteine and the conserved F or W are not part of the CDR3 here. The order of the fields is D gene, J gene, V gene, CDR3 protein. A D gene is named only where the DNA matches it firmly.

>-|TRBJ2-1|TRBV2
ASSASRAIALSGQF
>-|TRBJ2-3|TRBV6-6
ASSYSSADTQY
>-|TRBJ2-3|TRBV30
AWRDIPDTQY
>-|TRBJ1-1|TRBV9
ASRDQGDTEAF
>-|TRBJ2-1|TRBV15
ATSISSFWGLGEQF
>TRBD1|TRBJ2-3|TRBV6-5
ASSWDRGQGTQY
>-|TRBJ1-3|TRBV5-6
ASSLSPEQSRNTIY
>TRBD2|TRBJ2-5|TRBV4-2
ASSQETSGRAISGETQY
>TRBD1|TRBJ1-1|TRBV5-6
ASSDTRGQGWFTEAF
>-|TRBJ1-5|TRBV6-1
ASADRSNQPQH
>-|TRBJ1-5|TRBV6-6
ASSYSRGGQPQH
>TRBD1|TRBJ2-1|TRBV14
ASSQGRDRGF
>TRBD1|TRBJ1-2|TRBV2
ASSSTGETLYGYT
>-|TRBJ2-1|TRBV5-1
ASSSRRLNEQF
>-|TRBJ1-1|TRBV19
ASSIGPNTEAF
>-|TRBJ2-7|TRBV4-1
ASSQDPSGEQY
>-|TRBJ1-5|TRBV11-2
ASSLDTAQPQH
>TRBD1|TRBJ2-3|TRBV5-6
ASSRVGTAVDTQY
>TRBD1|TRBJ2-3|TRBV6-1
ATKAQAGGRDTQY
>-|TRBJ1-1|TRBV27
ASSQNPGTNTEAF
>-|TRBJ1-2|TRBV27
ASSPSNIYGYT
>-|TRBJ1-5|TRBV2
ASDRYSNQPQH
>-|TRBJ1-2|TRBV30
AWSRYGSGYT
>TRBD2|TRBJ2-7|TRBV5-6
ASSASRLAGEQY
>-|TRBJ2-7|TRBV5-6
ASSPEGGVYEQY
>-|TRBJ2-3|TRBV2
ASSRQGAGGTDTQY
>TRBD2|TRBJ2-1|TRBV6-5
ASSYEREGHEQF
>TRBD1|TRBJ2-7|TRBV4-1
ASSQAPDRGMGEQY
>TRBD2|TRBJ2-7|TRBV27
ASSLLPTSGRAEQY
>-|TRBJ1-1|TRBV5-1
ASSLLGDTEAF
>-|TRBJ2-3|TRBV10-3
AISEAWADTQY
>-|TRBJ1-5|TRBV4-1
ASSQVPGLGQPQH
>TRBD2|TRBJ2-1|TRBV4-1
ASSQDRGGNEQF
>TRBD2|TRBJ2-1|TRBV15
ATSSPGLAGGDEQF
>TRBD1|TRBJ1-2|TRBV27
ASRPRTGYTFNYGYT
>TRBD2|TRBJ2-3|TRBV5-6
ASSSRGVHTDTQY
>TRBD2|TRBJ2-1|TRBV10-3
AISESPGREPQF
>TRBD2|TRBJ2-7|TRBV14
ASSRRGAPYEQY
>-|TRBJ2-3|TRBV6-1
AAGGLSTDTQY
>TRBD2|TRBJ2-7|TRBV6-6
ASSLGLAGLAYEQY
>TRBD1|TRBJ1-1|TRBV18
ASSFGQGGTEAF
>TRBD2|TRBJ2-7|TRBV5-4
ASSLGLAGGPEQY
>TRBD1|TRBJ2-7|TRBV5-6
ASTRQGPYSYEQY
>-|TRBJ1-2|TRBV21-1
ASTARTYGYT
>-|TRBJ2-1|TRBV5-4
ASSLGGEVDNEQF
>TRBD1|TRBJ2-7|TRBV9
ASSPGQGKYEQY
>-|TRBJ2-7|TRBV19
ASSPFPRGEQY
>TRBD1|TRBJ2-7|TRBV6-1
ASAGTGIRVDEQY
>-|TRBJ1-2|TRBV6-5
ASSSPGYGYT
>-|TRBJ2-6|TRBV5-4
ASSLPGRYSGANVLT
>TRBD2|TRBJ2-1|TRBV4-1
ASQGSGSYNEQF
>TRBD1|TRBJ2-3|TRBV2
ATTGASTDTQY
>-|TRBJ1-1|TRBV4-1
ASSQVAGPLRNTEAF
>TRBD1|TRBJ2-5|TRBV6-1
ASSTQPRTGETQY